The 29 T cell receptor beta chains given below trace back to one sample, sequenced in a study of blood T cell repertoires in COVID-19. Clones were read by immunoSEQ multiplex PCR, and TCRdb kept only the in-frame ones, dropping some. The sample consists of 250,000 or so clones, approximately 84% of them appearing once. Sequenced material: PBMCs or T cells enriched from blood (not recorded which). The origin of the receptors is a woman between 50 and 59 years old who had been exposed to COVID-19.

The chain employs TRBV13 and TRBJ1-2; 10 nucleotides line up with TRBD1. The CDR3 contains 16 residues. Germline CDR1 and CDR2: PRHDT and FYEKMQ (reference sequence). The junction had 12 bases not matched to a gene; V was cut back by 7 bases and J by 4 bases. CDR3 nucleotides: TGTGCCAGCATGGTCGACAGGGGGCTCGGGGGCTATGGCTACACCTTC. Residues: CASMVDRGLGGYGYTF.

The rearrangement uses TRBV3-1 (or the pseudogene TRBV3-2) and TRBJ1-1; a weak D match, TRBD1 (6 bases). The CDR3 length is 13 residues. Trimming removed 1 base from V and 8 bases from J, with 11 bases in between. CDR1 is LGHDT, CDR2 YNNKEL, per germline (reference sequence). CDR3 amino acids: CASSQADRLEAFF. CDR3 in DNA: TGTGCCAGCAGCCAAGCTGACAGGTTGGAAGCTTTCTTT.

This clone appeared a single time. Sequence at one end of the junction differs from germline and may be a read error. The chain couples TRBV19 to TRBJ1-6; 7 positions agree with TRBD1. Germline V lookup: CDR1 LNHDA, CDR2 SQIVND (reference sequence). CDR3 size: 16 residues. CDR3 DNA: TGTGCCAGTAGCGATTCCGGGACAGCCTTGAATTCACCCCCCCACTTT. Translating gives CASSDSGTALNSPPHF.

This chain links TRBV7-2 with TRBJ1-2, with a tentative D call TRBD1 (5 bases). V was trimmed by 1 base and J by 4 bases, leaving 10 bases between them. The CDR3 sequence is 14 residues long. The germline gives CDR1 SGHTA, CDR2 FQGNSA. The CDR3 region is CASSLGRAFYGYTF. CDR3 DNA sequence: TGTGCCAGCAGCTTAGGCAGGGCTTTCTATGGCTACACCTTC.

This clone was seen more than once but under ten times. This chain's CDR3 is CASSPRRGGATDTQYF. The DNA for the CDR3 is TGTGCCAGCAGCCCCCGACGCGGGGGGGCCACAGATACGCAGTATTTT. J is TRBJ2-3 and V is TRBV5-4; 9 bases agree with TRBD2. Trimming took 4 bases from V and 2 from J; bases not matched to a gene: 8. This CDR3 contains 16 residues. Germline-derived CDR1 and CDR2 are SGHNT and YYREEE (reference sequence).

Written as DNA, the CDR3 is TGTGCCAGCAGCGACAGAAAAGAGACCCAGTACTTC. Translating it yields CASSDRKETQYF. V gene TRBV7-2 combines with J gene TRBJ2-5; maybe TRBD1 (5 bases). V was cut by 5 bases and J by 3 bases, with 7 bases left in between. This CDR3 contains 12 residues. CDR1 is SGHTA and CDR2 is FQGNSA in the germline V gene.

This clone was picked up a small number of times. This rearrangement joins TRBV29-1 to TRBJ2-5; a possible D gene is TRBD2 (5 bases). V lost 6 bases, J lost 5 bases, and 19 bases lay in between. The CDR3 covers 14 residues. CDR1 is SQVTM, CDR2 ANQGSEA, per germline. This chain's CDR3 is CSVEPPGSRETQYF. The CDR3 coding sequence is TGCAGCGTCGAACCGCCGGGAAGTCGGGAGACCCAGTACTTC.

CDR3 protein: CASSLTGEAYGYTF. The CDR3 DNA is TGTGCCAGCAGTTTGACAGGGGAGGCCTATGGCTACACCTTC. The gene calls are TRBV27 and TRBJ1-2; TRBD1 aligns across 8 bases. Looked up from germline, CDR1 is MNHEY and CDR2 is SMNVEV (reference sequence). The trim removed 3 bases at V and 4 bases at J, leaving 4 bases unmatched. The CDR3 totals 14 residues.

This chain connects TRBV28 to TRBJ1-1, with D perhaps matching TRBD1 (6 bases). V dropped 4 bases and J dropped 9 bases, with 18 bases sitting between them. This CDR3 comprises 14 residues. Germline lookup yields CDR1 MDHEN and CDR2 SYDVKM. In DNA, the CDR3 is TGTGCCAGCAGTTCTTCACCCGGGACACCCAAAGCTTTCTTT. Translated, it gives CASSSSPGTPKAFF.

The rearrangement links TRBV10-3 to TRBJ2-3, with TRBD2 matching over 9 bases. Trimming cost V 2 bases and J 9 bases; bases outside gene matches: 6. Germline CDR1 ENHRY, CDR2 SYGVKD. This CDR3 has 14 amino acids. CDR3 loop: CAISERRGGETQYF. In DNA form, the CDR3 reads TGTGCCATCAGTGAGAGGCGGGGGGGCGAAACGCAGTATTTT.

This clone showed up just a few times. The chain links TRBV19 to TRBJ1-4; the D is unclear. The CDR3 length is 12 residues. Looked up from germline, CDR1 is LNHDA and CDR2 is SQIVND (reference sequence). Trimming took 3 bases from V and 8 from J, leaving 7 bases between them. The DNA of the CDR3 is TGTGCCAGTAGTATCACAGAGGAAAAACTGTTTTTT. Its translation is CASSITEEKLFF.

CDR3 in amino acids: CASTNYDRGRDYGYTF. Written as DNA, the CDR3 is TGTGCCAGCACTAATTACGACAGGGGGCGCGACTATGGCTACACCTTC. V gene TRBV28 combines with J gene TRBJ1-2; 10 positions agree with TRBD1. The CDR3 spans 16 residues. From germline, CDR1 is MDHEN and CDR2 SYDVKM. Trimming took 7 bases from V and 3 from J; bases not matched to a gene: 11.

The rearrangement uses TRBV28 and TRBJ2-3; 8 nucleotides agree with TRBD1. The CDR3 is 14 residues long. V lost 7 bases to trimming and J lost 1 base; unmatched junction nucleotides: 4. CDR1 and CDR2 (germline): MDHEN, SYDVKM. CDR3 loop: CASTVTGGTDTQYF. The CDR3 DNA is TGTGCCAGCACCGTGACAGGGGGCACAGATACGCAGTATTTT.

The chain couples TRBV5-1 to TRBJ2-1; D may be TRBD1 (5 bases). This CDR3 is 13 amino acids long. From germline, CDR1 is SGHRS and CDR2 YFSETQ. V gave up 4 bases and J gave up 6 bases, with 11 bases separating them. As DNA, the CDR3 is TGCGCCAGCAGCCCGACAGTTTTCAATGAGCAGTTCTTC. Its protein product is CASSPTVFNEQFF. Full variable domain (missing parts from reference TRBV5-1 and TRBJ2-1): KAGVTQTPRYLIKTRGQQVTLSCSPISGHRSVSWYQQTPGQGLQFLFEYFSETQRNKGNFPGRFSGRQFSNSRSEMNVSTLELGDSALYLCASSPTVFNEQFFGPGTRLTVL.

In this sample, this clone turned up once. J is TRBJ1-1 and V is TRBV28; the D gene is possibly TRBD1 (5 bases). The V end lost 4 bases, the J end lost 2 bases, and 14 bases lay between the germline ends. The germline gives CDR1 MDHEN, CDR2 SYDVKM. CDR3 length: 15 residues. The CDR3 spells CASSSGGVGNTEAFF. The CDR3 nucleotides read TGTGCCAGCAGTTCCGGGGGGGTCGGTAACACTGAAGCTTTCTTT.

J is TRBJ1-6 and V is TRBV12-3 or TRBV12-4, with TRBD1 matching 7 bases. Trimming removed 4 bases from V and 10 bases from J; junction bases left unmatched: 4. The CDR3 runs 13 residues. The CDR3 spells CASSSQGYSPLHF. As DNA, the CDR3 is TGTGCCAGCAGTTCACAGGGGTACTCACCCCTCCACTTT.

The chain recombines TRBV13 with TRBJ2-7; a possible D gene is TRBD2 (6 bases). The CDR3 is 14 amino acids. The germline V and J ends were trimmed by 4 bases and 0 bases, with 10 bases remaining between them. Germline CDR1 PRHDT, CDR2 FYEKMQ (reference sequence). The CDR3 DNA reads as TGTGCCAGCAGCTCGCGGGACTCCTCCTACGAGCAGTACTTC. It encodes CASSSRDSSYEQYF.

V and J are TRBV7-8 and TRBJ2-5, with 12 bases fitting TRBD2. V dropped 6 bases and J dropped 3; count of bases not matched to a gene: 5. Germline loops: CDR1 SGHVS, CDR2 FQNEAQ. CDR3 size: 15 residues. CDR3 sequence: CASSLLAGGKETQYF. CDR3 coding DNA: TGTGCCAGCAGTTTACTAGCGGGGGGCAAAGAGACCCAGTACTTC.

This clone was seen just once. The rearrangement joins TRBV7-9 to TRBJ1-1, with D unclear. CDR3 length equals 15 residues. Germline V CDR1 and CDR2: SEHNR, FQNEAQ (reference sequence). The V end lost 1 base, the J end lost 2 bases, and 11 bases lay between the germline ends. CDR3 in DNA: TGTGCCAGCAGCTTAGGCGGCCATATTAACACTGAAGCTTTCTTT. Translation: CASSLGGHINTEAFF.

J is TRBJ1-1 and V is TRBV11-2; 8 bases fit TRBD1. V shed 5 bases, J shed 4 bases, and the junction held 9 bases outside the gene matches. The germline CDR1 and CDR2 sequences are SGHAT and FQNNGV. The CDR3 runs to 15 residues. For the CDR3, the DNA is TGTGCCAGCAGCCTGCGGACAGGGCTGGGCACTGAAGCTTTCTTT. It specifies CASSLRTGLGTEAFF.

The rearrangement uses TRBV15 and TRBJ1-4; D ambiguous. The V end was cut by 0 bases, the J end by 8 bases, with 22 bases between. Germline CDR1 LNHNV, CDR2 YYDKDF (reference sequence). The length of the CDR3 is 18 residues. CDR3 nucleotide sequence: TGTGCCACCAGCAGAGATCTGGGGTGGGTTGTCTCGGGGGAAAAACTGTTTTTT. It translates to CATSRDLGWVVSGEKLFF.

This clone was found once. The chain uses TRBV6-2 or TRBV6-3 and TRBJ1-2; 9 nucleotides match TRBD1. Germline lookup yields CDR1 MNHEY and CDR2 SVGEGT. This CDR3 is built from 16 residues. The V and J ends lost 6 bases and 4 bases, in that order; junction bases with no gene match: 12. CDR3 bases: TGTGCCAGCAGCCACCCAGGGACAGGGTCGTCCTATGGCTACACCTTC. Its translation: CASSHPGTGSSYGYTF.

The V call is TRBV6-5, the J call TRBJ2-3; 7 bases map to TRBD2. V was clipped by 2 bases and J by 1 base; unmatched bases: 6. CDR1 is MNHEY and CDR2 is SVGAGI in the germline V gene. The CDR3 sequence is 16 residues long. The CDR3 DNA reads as TGTGCCAGCAGTTACGCCGGGGGGAGGGGCACAGATACGCAGTATTTT. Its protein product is CASSYAGGRGTDTQYF.

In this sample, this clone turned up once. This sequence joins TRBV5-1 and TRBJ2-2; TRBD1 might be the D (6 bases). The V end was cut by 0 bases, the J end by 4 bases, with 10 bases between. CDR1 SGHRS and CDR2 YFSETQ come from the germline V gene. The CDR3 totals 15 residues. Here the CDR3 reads CASSLGNRVTGELFF. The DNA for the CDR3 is TGCGCCAGCAGCTTGGGCAACAGGGTCACCGGGGAGCTGTTTTTT.

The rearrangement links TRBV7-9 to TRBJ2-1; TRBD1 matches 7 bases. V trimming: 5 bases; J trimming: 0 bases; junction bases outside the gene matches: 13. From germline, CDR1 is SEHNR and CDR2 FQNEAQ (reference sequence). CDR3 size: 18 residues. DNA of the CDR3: TGTGCCAGCAGCCCCTCCGTTGGGACAGACGTCTCCTACAATGAGCAGTTCTTC. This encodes CASSPSVGTDVSYNEQFF.

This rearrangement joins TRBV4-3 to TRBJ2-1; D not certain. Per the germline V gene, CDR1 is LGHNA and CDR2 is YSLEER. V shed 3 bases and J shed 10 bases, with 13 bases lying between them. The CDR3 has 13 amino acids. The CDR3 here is CASSQAPQSEQFF. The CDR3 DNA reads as TGCGCCAGCAGCCAGGCCCCACAATCCGAGCAGTTCTTC.

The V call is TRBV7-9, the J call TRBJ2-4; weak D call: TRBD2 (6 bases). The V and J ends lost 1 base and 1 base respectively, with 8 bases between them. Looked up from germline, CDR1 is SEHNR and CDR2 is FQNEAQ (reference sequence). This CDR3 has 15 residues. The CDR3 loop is CASSLVEGAKNIQYF. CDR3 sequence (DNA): TGTGCCAGCAGCTTAGTGGAGGGGGCCAAAAACATTCAGTACTTC.

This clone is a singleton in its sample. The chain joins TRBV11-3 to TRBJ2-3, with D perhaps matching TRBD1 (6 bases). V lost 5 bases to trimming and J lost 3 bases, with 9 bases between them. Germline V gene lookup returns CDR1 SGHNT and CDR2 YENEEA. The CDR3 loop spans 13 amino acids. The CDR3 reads CASSHTGTDTQYF. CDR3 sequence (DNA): TGTGCCAGCAGCCATACAGGGACAGATACGCAGTATTTT.

The CDR3 bases are TGTGCCAGCAGCCCCCTAACCCTTCAATTGAACACTGAAGCTTTCTTT. It is translated as CASSPLTLQLNTEAFF. The chain recombines TRBV9 with TRBJ1-1; D not resolved. Germline V gives CDR1 SGDLS, CDR2 YYNGEE. With 4 bases removed from V and 0 bases from J, the gap between germline ends came to 16 bases. This CDR3 is 16 amino acids long.